Below are 8 T cell receptor beta chains sequenced from a single sample in a study of regulatory T cells in long-lasting Graves disease. Specified time point: persistent/refractory GD, antithyroid drugs over 5 years with positive TRAb. From RNA extracted from PBMCs, the TCR library was made. CDR3 regions were amplified by Arm-PCR using iRepertoire HTBI primers to build TCR beta libraries. TCRdb passed the multiplex PCR reads through MiXCR, listing each CDR3 protein once. This table has under 350,000 distinct CDR3 sequences, around 23% appearing once. The material was peripheral blood mononuclear cells (PBMCs), obtained when the disease was refractory, from a patient treated with antithyroid drugs. These receptors were taken from a female donor with Graves disease.

The chain uses TRBV30 and TRBJ2-7, with 7 bases that match TRBD1. Trimming took 5 bases from V and 0 from J; bases not matched to a gene: 4. This CDR3 contains 13 residues. Germline V lookup: CDR1 GTSNPN, CDR2 SVGIG (reference sequence). The DNA for the CDR3 is TGTGCCTGGGCGAGGGACAGCTCCTACGAGCAGTACTTC. This translates into CAWARDSSYEQYF.

This chain connects TRBV28 to TRBJ2-1; 7 positions match TRBD2. Looked up from germline, CDR1 is MDHEN and CDR2 is SYDVKM. With V trimmed by 7 bases and J by 9 bases, 6 bases remained unmatched. The CDR3 totals 12 residues. CDR3 loop: CASKTGGREQFF. For the CDR3, the DNA is TGTGCCAGCAAAACGGGAGGACGTGAGCAGTTCTTC.

At least ten counts were recorded for this clonotype. The chain employs TRBV20-1 and TRBJ1-6; D perhaps matches TRBD1 (5 bases). V was cut by 6 bases and J by 8 bases, with 14 bases left in between. The germline V gene has CDR1 DFQATT and CDR2 SNEGSKA (reference sequence). This CDR3 is 13 amino acids long. The chain's CDR3 is CSARDRRDSPLHF. Here the CDR3 DNA reads TGCAGTGCAAGGGACCGGCGGGATTCACCCCTCCACTTT.

The rearrangement uses TRBV7-9 and TRBJ1-1; D unclear. From germline, CDR1 is SEHNR and CDR2 FQNEAQ (reference sequence). This CDR3 has 15 residues. V shed 6 bases and J shed 5 bases, with 19 bases lying between them. The CDR3, as DNA: TGTGCCAGCAGTAAACTGCAGAGCTTCGGAACTGAAGCTTTCTTT. Its protein product is CASSKLQSFGTEAFF.

This clonotype was detected only a few times. The chain combines TRBV7-2 with TRBJ2-7; tentatively, D is TRBD2 (6 bases). Germline lookup yields CDR1 SGHTA and CDR2 FQGNSA. V lost 1 base and J lost 2, with 12 bases in between. This CDR3 comprises 15 residues. This CDR3 is CASSLGVAETYEQYF. The CDR3 coding sequence is TGTGCCAGCAGCTTAGGAGTAGCGGAAACCTACGAGCAGTACTTC. The full variable domain, its missing parts supplied by reference TRBV7-2 and TRBJ2-7, is GAGVSQSPSNKVTEKGKDVELRCDPISGHTALYWYRQSLGQGLEFLIYFQGNSAPDKSGLPSDRFSAERTGGSVSTLTIQRTQQEDSAVYLCASSLGVAETYEQYFGPGTRLTVT.

The V gene is TRBV7-9, the J gene TRBJ2-3; unclear D gene. This CDR3 is 14 amino acids long. V gave up 3 bases and J gave up 2 bases, with 9 bases separating them. CDR1 SEHNR and CDR2 FQNEAQ come from the germline V gene (reference sequence). The DNA of the CDR3 is TGTGCCAGCAGCTTGGAAGGGCCCACAGATACGCAGTATTTT. This codes for CASSLEGPTDTQYF.

The chain combines TRBV7-3 with TRBJ2-3; 7 nucleotides align to TRBD2. V lost 2 bases to trimming and J lost 4 bases; unmatched junction nucleotides: 12. The CDR3 totals 17 residues. Germline CDR1 SGHTA, CDR2 FQGTGA. The DNA for the CDR3 is TGTGCCAGCAGCTTAGACGTGGCGGGAGTAGCGGCAGATACGCAGTATTTT. It encodes CASSLDVAGVAADTQYF. The full variable domain, rest sourced from reference TRBV7-3 and TRBJ2-3, is GAGVSQTPSNKVTEKGKYVELRCDPISGHTALYWYRQSLGQGPEFLIYFQGTGAADDSGLPNDRFFAVRPEGSVSTLKIQRTERGDSAVYLCASSLDVAGVAADTQYFGPGTRLTVL.

The rearrangement joins TRBV29-1 to TRBJ2-5; D remains ambiguous. The V end was cut by 4 bases, the J end by 2 bases, with 5 bases between. This CDR3 region has 11 residues. CDR1 and CDR2 from the germline V gene are SQVTM and ANQGSEA. The CDR3 here is CSVAPQETQYF. CDR3 nucleotide sequence: TGCAGCGTTGCCCCGCAAGAGACCCAGTACTTC.